These T cell receptor beta chains were read from a single sample in a study of Graves' ophthalmopathy and Graves' hyperthyroidism. One entry per CDR3 protein, called by TCRdb with MiXCR from the multiplex PCR reads. Found here are over 500,000 distinct CDR3 sequences, 20% to 25% of them singletons; the top ten hold around 7%. The source material was peripheral blood. The receptors were gathered from a young woman with stable Graves' hyperthyroidism. Some clones in this sample may be carry-over from other donors' samples. Both conserved end residues are part of each CDR3. The order of the fields is CDR3 protein, CDR3 DNA, clone size, J gene, V gene, D gene. The D gene is left open where the match is weak. Part of the rows lack a size; the others show once, few, many or a class for expanded clones.

cdr3_aa: CASGLGGTTGVRGGELFF
cdr3_nt: TGTGCTAGTGGTTTGGGAGGGACGACAGGGGTCCGCGGCGGGGAGCTGTTTTTT
clone_size: NA
j_call: TRBJ2-2
v_call: TRBV12-5
d_call: TRBD1

cdr3_aa: CASREATGGKDTEAFF
cdr3_nt: TGTGCCAGCAGGGAAGCGACAGGGGGCAAGGACACTGAAGCTTTCTTT
clone_size: many
j_call: TRBJ1-1
v_call: TRBV6-1
d_call: TRBD1

cdr3_aa: CASSDLGRTAQETQYF
cdr3_nt: TGTGCCAGCAGTGATCTCGGGAGGACAGCCCAAGAGACCCAGTACTTC
clone_size: NA
j_call: TRBJ2-5
v_call: TRBV6-1
d_call: NA

cdr3_aa: CASTLSGAGETQYF
cdr3_nt: TGTGCCAGTACCTTAAGCGGGGCCGGGGAGACCCAGTACTTC
clone_size: few
j_call: TRBJ2-5
v_call: TRBV11-2
d_call: TRBD2

cdr3_aa: CASSPLGQGYEQYF
cdr3_nt: TGTGCCAGCAGCCCCTTGGGACAGGGCTACGAGCAGTACTTC
clone_size: many
j_call: TRBJ2-7
v_call: TRBV28
d_call: TRBD1

cdr3_aa: CASSHGTLHTGELFF
cdr3_nt: TGTGCCAGCAGCCACGGGACTCTACACACCGGGGAGCTGTTTTTT
clone_size: NA
j_call: TRBJ2-2
v_call: TRBV3-1
d_call: NA

cdr3_aa: CAWSGDRGVPGANVLTF
cdr3_nt: TGTGCCTGGAGTGGAGACAGGGGGGTCCCTGGGGCCAACGTCCTGACTTTC
clone_size: many
j_call: TRBJ2-6
v_call: TRBV30
d_call: TRBD1

cdr3_aa: CASRSPGDTEAFF
cdr3_nt: TGTGCCAGCAGATCCCCTGGGGACACTGAAGCTTTCTTT
clone_size: many
j_call: TRBJ1-1
v_call: TRBV12-3/TRBV12-4
d_call: NA

cdr3_aa: CASKKDRRTSGSYEQYF
cdr3_nt: TGTGCCAGCAAAAAGGACCGAAGGACTAGCGGGAGTTACGAGCAGTACTTC
clone_size: many
j_call: TRBJ2-7
v_call: TRBV2
d_call: TRBD2

cdr3_aa: CASSSQGLRGSPLHF
cdr3_nt: TGTGCCAGCAGTTCTCAGGGGTTACGAGGTTCACCCCTCCACTTT
clone_size: many
j_call: TRBJ1-6
v_call: TRBV6-5
d_call: NA

cdr3_aa: CASSPRGRETQYF
cdr3_nt: TGTGCCAGCAGCCCTAGGGGGAGGGAGACCCAGTACTTC
clone_size: many
j_call: TRBJ2-5
v_call: TRBV11-2
d_call: NA

cdr3_aa: CASSGGTEQETQYF
cdr3_nt: TGTGCCAGCAGTGGCGGGACGGAACAAGAGACCCAGTACTTC
clone_size: many
j_call: TRBJ2-5
v_call: TRBV27
d_call: NA

cdr3_aa: CASSDTVGNTIYF
cdr3_nt: TGCGCCAGCAGTGATACAGTCGGAAACACCATATATTTT
clone_size: many
j_call: TRBJ1-3
v_call: TRBV10-1
d_call: NA

cdr3_aa: CSARERGEAGYTF
cdr3_nt: TGCAGTGCTAGGGAAAGGGGAGAAGCTGGCTACACCTTC
clone_size: many
j_call: TRBJ1-2
v_call: TRBV20-1
d_call: NA

cdr3_aa: CASSLFRELWF
cdr3_nt: TGTGCCAGCAGCTTATTTCGGGAGCTGTGGTTT
clone_size: NA
j_call: TRBJ2-2
v_call: TRBV7-2
d_call: NA

cdr3_aa: CASSSRGLDYEQYF
cdr3_nt: TGTGCCAGCAGCTCCAGAGGACTAGACTACGAGCAGTACTTC
clone_size: many
j_call: TRBJ2-7
v_call: TRBV7-9
d_call: TRBD2

cdr3_aa: CASPAIYEQYF
cdr3_nt: TGTGCCAGCCCGGCCATCTACGAGCAGTACTTC
clone_size: NA
j_call: TRBJ2-7
v_call: TRBV18
d_call: NA

cdr3_aa: CASSEDRPMGAFF
cdr3_nt: TGCGCCAGCAGCGAGGACAGGCCCATGGGAGCTTTCTTT
clone_size: many
j_call: TRBJ1-1
v_call: TRBV5-1
d_call: TRBD1

cdr3_aa: CASSERSGTGELFF
cdr3_nt: TGTGCCAGCAGTGAACGGAGCGGCACCGGGGAGCTGTTTTTT
clone_size: many
j_call: TRBJ2-2
v_call: TRBV2
d_call: NA

cdr3_aa: CASSIRSLSGNTIYF
cdr3_nt: TGTGCCAGTAGTATCCGGTCCCTCTCTGGAAACACCATATATTTT
clone_size: NA
j_call: TRBJ1-3
v_call: TRBV19
d_call: NA

cdr3_aa: CAIRGTEFSGANVLTF
cdr3_nt: TGTGCCATCAGAGGGACAGAATTCTCTGGGGCCAACGTCCTGACTTTC
clone_size: NA
j_call: TRBJ2-6
v_call: TRBV10-3
d_call: TRBD1

cdr3_aa: CASGAQVPGELFF
cdr3_nt: TGTGCTAGTGGAGCACAGGTCCCCGGGGAGCTGTTTTTT
clone_size: many
j_call: TRBJ2-2
v_call: TRBV12-5
d_call: NA

cdr3_aa: CASSLRTSGVYEQYF
cdr3_nt: TGTGCCAGCAGCCTGCGGACTAGCGGAGTCTACGAGCAGTACTTC
clone_size: many
j_call: TRBJ2-7
v_call: TRBV3-1
d_call: TRBD2

cdr3_aa: CASSQTAGQGASIQYF
cdr3_nt: TGTGCCAGCAGTCAAACCGCGGGACAGGGGGCAAGCATTCAGTACTTC
clone_size: many
j_call: TRBJ2-4
v_call: TRBV6-1
d_call: TRBD1

cdr3_aa: CASSSRGGGHEQYF
cdr3_nt: TGCGCCAGCAGCTCCAGAGGGGGGGGCCACGAGCAGTACTTC
clone_size: NA
j_call: TRBJ2-7
v_call: TRBV5-1
d_call: NA

cdr3_aa: CSAPTSGGFETQYF
cdr3_nt: TGCAGTGCACCTACTAGCGGGGGATTTGAGACCCAGTACTTC
clone_size: many
j_call: TRBJ2-5
v_call: TRBV20-1
d_call: TRBD2

cdr3_aa: CASSSPDSLGYTF
cdr3_nt: TGTGCCAGCAGTTCCCCGGACAGCTTGGGCTACACCTTC
clone_size: many
j_call: TRBJ1-2
v_call: TRBV27
d_call: NA

cdr3_aa: CASSITGVHTEAFF
cdr3_nt: TGTGCCAGTAGTATAACCGGGGTCCACACTGAAGCTTTCTTT
clone_size: many
j_call: TRBJ1-1
v_call: TRBV19
d_call: NA

cdr3_aa: CASSVDYGYTF
cdr3_nt: TGTGCCAGCAGTGTTGACTATGGCTACACCTTC
clone_size: many
j_call: TRBJ1-2
v_call: TRBV6-1
d_call: NA

cdr3_aa: CASSASQGNSYEQYF
cdr3_nt: TGTGCCAGCAGCGCGAGTCAGGGGAACTCCTACGAGCAGTACTTC
clone_size: many
j_call: TRBJ2-7
v_call: TRBV9
d_call: NA

cdr3_aa: CASSPQTSVSYEQYF
cdr3_nt: TGCGCCAGCAGCCCACAGACTAGCGTCTCCTACGAGCAGTACTTC
clone_size: many
j_call: TRBJ2-7
v_call: TRBV5-1
d_call: TRBD2

cdr3_aa: CASSFRASADSPLHF
cdr3_nt: TGTGCCAGCAGCTTCCGGGCCTCGGCAGACTCACCCCTCCACTTT
clone_size: few
j_call: TRBJ1-6
v_call: TRBV13
d_call: NA

cdr3_aa: CASSPPGTLIDQETKYF
cdr3_nt: TGTGCCAGCAGTCCCCCCGGGACACTCATTGACCAAGAGACCAAGTACTTC
clone_size: NA
j_call: TRBJ2-5
v_call: TRBV6-2/TRBV6-3
d_call: NA

cdr3_aa: CASRQRTGVDQPQHF
cdr3_nt: TGTGCCAGCAGACAACGGACAGGGGTTGATCAGCCCCAGCATTTT
clone_size: NA
j_call: TRBJ1-5
v_call: TRBV12-3/TRBV12-4
d_call: TRBD1

cdr3_aa: CASSYSIGGSSEQYF
cdr3_nt: TGTGCCAGCAGTTACTCGATCGGGGGGAGCTCCGAGCAGTACTTC
clone_size: many
j_call: TRBJ2-7
v_call: TRBV6-5
d_call: TRBD2